The 26 T cell receptor beta chains in this list originate from one sample, sequenced in a study of T-cell memory formation after mild COVID-19. TCRdb re-derived calls from the 5' RACE reads in MiXCR, one entry per CDR3 protein. Among about 240,000 distinct CDR3 sequences listed, 8.5% to 9.5% were seen once. Sample: PBMCs or a T cell subset sorted from them (not recorded which). The receptors come from a man between 18 and 35 years old who had mild COVID-19 (a few samples of this study predate the infection). Cell type and time point are not known.

The chain has TRBV7-2 and TRBJ1-5; D uncertain. Germline CDR1 is SGHTA and CDR2 is FQGNSA. CDR3 length: 13 residues. Trimming took 4 bases from V and 11 from J, leaving 15 bases between them. This CDR3 reads CASSSGSGGAQHF. Here the CDR3 DNA reads TGTGCCAGCAGCTCCGGCTCAGGTGGGGCCCAGCATTTT. Full variable domain (outside the CDR3, taken from reference TRBV7-2 and TRBJ1-5): GAGVSQSPSNKVTEKGKDVELRCDPISGHTALYWYRQSLGQGLEFLIYFQGNSAPDKSGLPSDRFSAERTGGSVSTLTIQRTQQEDSAVYLCASSSGSGGAQHFGDGTRLSIL.

The chain employs TRBV20-1 and TRBJ1-4, with D unclear. V was shortened by 1 base and J by 4 bases, with 7 bases between the two germline ends. CDR1 and CDR2 (germline): DFQATT, SNEGSKA (reference sequence). CDR3 length: 13 residues. CDR3 loop: CSARVQNNEKLFF. The CDR3 nucleotides read TGCAGTGCTAGAGTTCAGAATAATGAAAAACTGTTTTTT.

This clonotype was seen only a few times. CDR3 nucleotides: TGTGCCAGCAGCTCGCCGGGAGAAGTGGATGGCTACACCTTC. Its protein is CASSSPGEVDGYTF. The chain recombines TRBV7-2 with TRBJ1-2; D call uncertain. Germline-derived CDR1 and CDR2 are SGHTA and FQGNSA. This CDR3 is 14 amino acids long. V was clipped by 4 bases and J by 6 bases, with 15 bases between them.

This chain uses TRBV7-2 with TRBJ2-3, with TRBD1 matching over 7 bases. V trimming: 8 bases; J trimming: 2 bases; junction bases outside the gene matches: 13. Germline CDR1 SGHTA, CDR2 FQGNSA. CDR3 size: 16 residues. This CDR3 is CASLLGQRGFTDTQYF. CDR3 in DNA: TGTGCCAGCCTATTGGGACAGAGAGGATTCACAGATACGCAGTATTTT.

This clonotype was seen a handful of times. The V and J genes are TRBV4-1 and TRBJ1-1; D is undetermined. Per germline, CDR1 MGHRA and CDR2 YSYEKL. This CDR3 spans 14 amino acids. V shed 1 base and J shed 5 bases, with 11 bases lying between them. CDR3 sequence: CASSQGVRETEAFF. DNA of the CDR3: TGCGCCAGCAGCCAAGGTGTGAGGGAGACTGAAGCTTTCTTT.

This chain uses TRBV2 with TRBJ2-1, with D perhaps TRBD1 (5 bases). Germline lookup yields CDR1 SNHLY and CDR2 FYNNEI. Trimming removed 6 bases at V and 0 bases at J, with 9 bases between. CDR3 length equals 14 residues. The CDR3 nucleotides are TGTGCCAGCAGCCCACAGGTCTCCTACAATGAGCAGTTCTTC. Its translation: CASSPQVSYNEQFF.

V gene TRBV4-3 combines with J gene TRBJ1-1; TRBD1 might be the D (5 bases). The CDR3 has 14 amino acids. Germline V gene sequence: CDR1 LGHNA, CDR2 YSLEER. V was trimmed by 0 bases and J by 5 bases, leaving 10 bases between them. CDR3 coding DNA: TGCGCCAGCAGCCAAGAACGGGGCAGGACTGAAGCTTTCTTT. Its translation is CASSQERGRTEAFF.

This clonotype was seen more than once but under ten times. The V call is TRBV7-9, the J call TRBJ2-1, with D unresolved. This CDR3 is built from 12 residues. Germline loops: CDR1 SEHNR, CDR2 FQNEAQ (reference sequence). V was trimmed by 11 bases and J by 3 bases, leaving 11 bases between them. CDR3 region: CASLDGYNEQFF. The CDR3 DNA is TGTGCCTCTCTTGATGGCTACAATGAGCAGTTCTTC.

This clonotype was recorded many times. The gene calls are TRBV5-5 and TRBJ1-5; a possible D gene is TRBD1 (6 bases). This CDR3 region has 13 residues. The germline gives CDR1 SGHKS, CDR2 YYEKEE (reference sequence). V gave up 4 bases and J gave up 5 bases, with 10 bases separating them. This CDR3 reads CASSGTGHQPQHF. CDR3 bases: TGTGCCAGCAGCGGAACAGGGCATCAGCCCCAGCATTTT.

J is TRBJ2-3 and V is TRBV9, with 8 bases lining up with TRBD2. The V gene end was trimmed by 4 bases and the J gene end by 4 bases; junction bases not matched to a gene: 8. This CDR3 region has 15 residues. Per germline, CDR1 SGDLS and CDR2 YYNGEE. The chain's CDR3 is CASSKTSGRADTQYF. CDR3 nucleotides: TGTGCCAGCAGCAAAACTAGCGGAAGGGCAGATACGCAGTATTTT.

This clonotype was seen more than once but under ten times. The V and J genes are TRBV5-1 and TRBJ2-5; D gene ambiguous. V was clipped by 4 bases and J by 6 bases, with 19 bases between them. Germline V gene data show CDR1 as SGHRS and CDR2 as YFSETQ. CDR3 length equals 15 residues. The CDR3: CASSPTPRPEQTQYF. The DNA of the CDR3 is TGCGCCAGCAGCCCCACACCTCGACCTGAGCAGACCCAGTACTTC.

This clonotype has just a few counts. The gene calls are TRBV19 and TRBJ2-7, with D perhaps given as TRBD1 or TRBD2 (5 bases each). The CDR3 is 14 amino acids. V was clipped by 5 bases and J by 2 bases, with 13 bases between them. The germline V gene encodes CDR1 LNHDA and CDR2 SQIVND (reference sequence). Here the CDR3 reads CASSPGTATYEQYF. The DNA for the CDR3 is TGTGCCAGTAGTCCAGGGACGGCCACCTACGAGCAGTACTTC.

The rearrangement joins TRBV11-2 to TRBJ1-1; D is unclear. V dropped 0 bases and J dropped 11 bases, with 10 bases sitting between them. Germline V gene sequence: CDR1 SGHAT, CDR2 FQNNGV. The CDR3 extends over 12 amino acids. The CDR3 coding sequence is TGTGCCAGCAGCTTAGATCCCTTGGGGGCTTTCTTT. This sequence encodes CASSLDPLGAFF.

This clonotype was seen repeatedly, ten times or more. The chain combines TRBV7-6 with TRBJ2-1, with a tentative D call TRBD2 (5 bases). Germline V CDR1 and CDR2: SGHVS, FNYEAQ. Trimming took off 2 bases at V and 6 bases at J, with 11 bases between the two ends. The length of the CDR3 is 14 residues. CDR3 amino acids: CASSLRREGNEQFF. Here the CDR3 DNA reads TGTGCCAGCAGCTTAAGGAGAGAGGGCAATGAGCAGTTCTTC. The full variable domain, rest sourced from reference TRBV7-6 and TRBJ2-1, is GAGVSQSPRYKVTKRGQDVALRCDPISGHVSLYWYRQALGQGPEFLTYFNYEAQQDKSGLPNDRFSAERPEGSISTLTIQRTEQRDSAMYRCASSLRREGNEQFFGPGTRLTVL.

This clonotype appeared a few times. This chain links TRBV11-2 with TRBJ1-6, with 7 bases aligning to TRBD1. Germline loops: CDR1 SGHAT, CDR2 FQNNGV. The CDR3 is 14 residues long. V dropped 3 bases and J dropped 6; count of bases not matched to a gene: 2. The chain's CDR3 is CASSFRGFNSPLHF. The CDR3 DNA reads as TGTGCCAGCAGCTTCAGGGGGTTTAATTCACCCCTCCACTTT.

This clonotype has just a few counts. One end of the junction does not line up with germline, which may come from a read error. The chain recombines TRBV12-5 with TRBJ2-2; no definite D call. The CDR3 totals 12 residues. Germline values: CDR1 LGHNT, CDR2 FRNRAP. The DNA for the CDR3 is TGTGCTAGTGGTTCGAATACCGGGGAGCTGTTTTTT. Its translation is CASGSNTGELFF.

The chain recombines TRBV6-5 with TRBJ2-7, with TRBD1 matching over 7 bases. The CDR3 spans 14 residues. From germline, CDR1 is MNHEY and CDR2 SVGAGI. V lost 2 bases, J lost 6 bases, and 7 bases stayed unmatched. DNA of the CDR3: TGTGCCAGCAGTTACGGACAGGCCCTATCCGAGCAGTACTTC. Encoded protein: CASSYGQALSEQYF.

There are a few counts of this clonotype. The V call is TRBV19, the J call TRBJ1-4; D is possibly TRBD1 (6 bases). The length of the CDR3 is 16 residues. The germline V and J ends were trimmed by 6 bases and 0 bases, with 14 bases remaining between them. Germline V CDR1 and CDR2: LNHDA, SQIVND (reference sequence). CDR3 DNA: TGTGCCAGTAGGAAACAGGGCTTAACAACTAATGAAAAACTGTTTTTT. Amino acid sequence: CASRKQGLTTNEKLFF. The full variable domain, rest sourced from reference TRBV19 and TRBJ1-4, is DGGITQSPKYLFRKEGQNVTLSCEQNLNHDAMYWYRQDPGQGLRLIYYSQIVNDFQKGDIAEGYSVSREKKESFPLTVTSAQKNPTAFYLCASRKQGLTTNEKLFFGSGTQLSVL.

This clonotype has just a few counts. The gene calls are TRBV29-1 and TRBJ2-3; D not certain. Germline CDR1 and CDR2: SQVTM and ANQGSEA. V was shortened by 8 bases and J by 6 bases, with 12 bases between the two germline ends. The CDR3 consists of 11 residues. The CDR3 DNA reads as TGCAGCTCAGAAGGTTTGGATACGCAGTATTTT. Residues: CSSEGLDTQYF.

This clonotype was recorded at least ten times. The chain couples TRBV6-5 to TRBJ2-3; 11 positions agree with TRBD1. The V gene end was trimmed by 4 bases and the J gene end by 4 bases; junction bases not matched to a gene: 7. CDR1 and CDR2 (germline): MNHEY, SVGAGI. The CDR3 has 16 amino acids. CDR3 loop: CASSWLGTGGPDTQYF. DNA of the CDR3: TGTGCCAGCAGTTGGCTTGGGACAGGGGGGCCAGATACGCAGTATTTT.

The chain combines TRBV7-9 with TRBJ2-3; TRBD1 agrees at 7 bases. This CDR3 has 15 amino acids. J lost 4 bases, V lost 5 bases, and 9 bases had no gene match. CDR1 is SEHNR and CDR2 is FQNEAQ in the germline V gene (reference sequence). CDR3 sequence (DNA): TGTGCCAGCAGCGTCCCCGGGACAGCTTCAGATACGCAGTATTTT. Residues: CASSVPGTASDTQYF.

This clonotype turned up a few times. This rearrangement joins TRBV7-9 to TRBJ2-1; TRBD1 agrees at 8 bases. Germline V gives CDR1 SEHNR, CDR2 FQNEAQ (reference sequence). The CDR3 covers 15 residues. Losses at the gene ends were 5 bases for V and 2 bases for J; bases not matched to a gene: 5. For the CDR3, the DNA is TGTGCCAGCAGCGATGGGACAGGAGCCTACAATGAGCAGTTCTTC. Translating gives CASSDGTGAYNEQFF.

The chain couples TRBV7-2 to TRBJ1-5; D call uncertain. Germline V lookup: CDR1 SGHTA, CDR2 FQGNSA. V gave up 1 base and J gave up 3 bases, with 13 bases separating them. The CDR3 sequence is 16 residues long. The CDR3, as DNA: TGTGCCAGCAGCTTAGTCCCATCAGCGATCAATCAGCCCCAGCATTTT. This translates into CASSLVPSAINQPQHF.

The genes are TRBV20-1 and TRBJ2-5, with TRBD1 matching over 9 bases. CDR1 and CDR2 (germline): DFQATT, SNEGSKA (reference sequence). After removal of 1 base from V and 2 bases from J, the junction contained 2 bases not matched to a gene. The CDR3 runs 14 residues. The CDR3 bases are TGCAGTGCTAGAGTAGGACAGGGGCAAGAGACCCAGTACTTC. The encoded protein is CSARVGQGQETQYF.

This clonotype was counted a few times. CDR3 DNA sequence: TGTGCCAGCAGCCAAGGACGTAGCTCCTACAATGAGCAGTTCTTC. The encoded protein is CASSQGRSSYNEQFF. The chain carries TRBV3-1 and TRBJ2-1; D gene ambiguous. The CDR3 covers 15 residues. CDR1 and CDR2 (germline): LGHDT, YNNKEL (reference sequence). With 1 base removed from V and 0 bases from J, the gap between germline ends came to 7 bases.

The chain couples TRBV20-1 to TRBJ2-2; TRBD2 matches at 11 bases. Germline V gives CDR1 DFQATT, CDR2 SNEGSKA (reference sequence). The CDR3 has 16 amino acids. The J segment lost 0 bases and the V segment lost 4 bases, leaving 4 bases of the junction unmatched. The CDR3 DNA is TGCAGTGCTAAGACTAGCGGGGCTCCGAACACCGGGGAGCTGTTTTTT. This translates into CSAKTSGAPNTGELFF.